Sequencing of this T cell receptor (beta chain) was carried out in a study of cytomegalovirus exposure and HLA in healthy donors. Broader study findings: The analysis excluded some indistinguishable V segments, including TRBV6-2 and TRBV6-3.

Note on this clone: The antigen remains unidentified.

It was with 60 Vbeta and 13 Jbeta primers that the PCR ran. Data came from immunoSEQ multiplex PCR; TCRdb stores just in-frame clones and leaves some out. The sample carries tens of thousands of clones, 81% recorded once. CDR3 length: 15 residues. V gave up 5 bases and J gave up 1 base; unmatched junction bases: 6. Germline CDR1 is MNHEY and CDR2 is SMNVEV (reference sequence). The source of this sequence is a girl aged 2 to 10 in good health and CMV-seropositive. This chain connects TRBV27 to TRBJ1-1; TRBD1 matches 8 bases. The sequenced sample was PBMCs. The DNA for the CDR3 is TGTGCCAGCAGTGCGTCAGGGGGCAGGAACACTGAAGCTTTCTTT. Residues: CASSASGGRNTEAFF.